The 8 T cell receptor beta chains reported below all come from one sample, sequenced in a study of blood T cell repertoires in COVID-19. Using immunoSEQ multiplex PCR, the repertoire was profiled, and TCRdb retains in-frame clones only, with some absent. Of about 55,000 clones detected, 80% to 90% appear once; the ten largest clones hold more than 1.2%. What was sequenced was peripheral blood. The origin of the receptors is a man in his 60s with acute or convalescent COVID-19.

CDR3 coding DNA: TGTGCCACCAGTGATGTCGGGGACTCTGGAAACACCATATATTTT. It specifies CATSDVGDSGNTIYF. The gene calls are TRBV24-1 and TRBJ1-3; D gene ambiguous. The V end was cut by 3 bases, the J end by 0 bases, with 8 bases between. The CDR3 is 15 residues long. The germline V gene encodes CDR1 KGHDR and CDR2 SFDVKD.

The chain employs TRBV2 and TRBJ1-1, with 8 bases lining up with TRBD1. Germline V gene data show CDR1 as SNHLY and CDR2 as FYNNEI. After removal of 6 bases from V and 6 bases from J, the junction contained 9 bases not matched to a gene. The CDR3 length is 14 residues. This CDR3 is CASRATGGRAEAFF. The CDR3 DNA is TGTGCCAGCAGAGCTACAGGGGGTCGGGCTGAAGCTTTCTTT.

V is TRBV7-2 and J is TRBJ2-2; possibly TRBD2 for D (5 bases). Trimming took 1 base from V and 5 from J, leaving 8 bases between them. In germline, CDR1 is SGHTA, CDR2 FQGNSA. This CDR3 contains 14 residues. In nucleotides, the CDR3 is TGTGCCAGCAGCTTAGGAGGGATAACCGGGGAGCTGTTTTTT. Protein: CASSLGGITGELFF.

The genes are TRBV27 and TRBJ1-1, with 7 bases identical to TRBD1. The CDR3 has 14 residues. Germline trimming cut 3 bases from V and 7 bases from J; bases unmatched to any gene: 8. Germline loops: CDR1 MNHEY, CDR2 SMNVEV (reference sequence). CDR3 coding DNA: TGTGCCAGCAGTTTGTACCTTGGGACAGATGAAGCTTTCTTT. This sequence encodes CASSLYLGTDEAFF.

This sequence joins TRBV11-2 and TRBJ1-4; possible D gene TRBD1, 5 bases. This CDR3 region has 16 residues. Germline lookup yields CDR1 SGHAT and CDR2 FQNNGV. Trimming shortened V by 5 bases and J by 3 bases, and 16 bases separated the two germline ends. CDR3 DNA sequence: TGTGCCAGCAGCCCAATTAAGGGGATAGCTAATGAAAAACTGTTTTTT. Translating gives CASSPIKGIANEKLFF.

V is TRBV5-6 and J is TRBJ1-5, with 7 bases aligning to TRBD1. With V trimmed by 1 base and J by 2 bases, 3 bases remained unmatched. Germline V gene lookup returns CDR1 SGHDT and CDR2 YYEEEE. CDR3 length: 15 amino acids. The CDR3 sequence: CASSLRQGRNQPQHF. In nucleotides, the CDR3 is TGTGCCAGCAGCTTGAGACAGGGCCGCAATCAGCCCCAGCATTTT.

DNA for the CDR3: TGTGCCAGTAGTATTGGCAGGCGCGAGAATCAGCCCCAGCATTTT. Its protein product is CASSIGRRENQPQHF. The gene calls are TRBV19 and TRBJ1-5; no definite D call. CDR3 size: 15 residues. Germline V CDR1 and CDR2: LNHDA, SQIVND (reference sequence). The V end lost 3 bases, the J end lost 4 bases, and 13 bases lay between the germline ends.

The chain uses TRBV6-5 and TRBJ2-3, with a weak D call TRBD2 (5 bases). The CDR3 covers 13 residues. The germline V and J ends were trimmed by 8 bases and 5 bases, with 14 bases remaining between them. CDR1 MNHEY and CDR2 SVGAGI come from the germline V gene. CDR3 amino acids: CASLGLAIDTQYF. The CDR3 nucleotides read TGTGCCAGCTTAGGTCTAGCAATAGATACGCAGTATTTT.